These T cell receptor beta chains were read from a single sample in a study of identifying expanded T cells in peripheral blood. Sequencing was performed with immunoSEQ multiplex PCR; in TCRdb, only in-frame clones are kept and a portion is missing. The sample has 130,000 or so clones, roughly 80% seen once. Sequencing was performed on blood. The receptors derive from a person aged 18 to 75 in good health. The CDR3 runs from the conserved cysteine through the conserved F or W. The D gene is left open where the match is weak. Expanded clones get a size class; other rows say once, few or many, or leave the size out.

>TRBJ1-6|13|TRBV6-1|few|NA
CASSDPGSGPLHF
TGTGCCAGCAGTGACCCCGGGTCCGGACCCCTCCACTTT
>TRBJ1-5|16|TRBV15|NA|NA
CATSRGTTGATRAQHF
TGTGCCACCAGCAGAGGGACAACGGGGGCTACGAGGGCCCAGCATTTT
>TRBJ1-1|15|TRBV7-2|NA|TRBD1
CASSLQGAANTEAFF
TGTGCCAGCAGCTTACAGGGGGCTGCGAACACTGAAGCTTTCTTT
>TRBJ2-3|15|TRBV4-3|few|NA
CASSQDEGRRDTQYF
TGCGCCAGCAGCCAAGATGAGGGCAGGAGGGATACGCAGTATTTT
>TRBJ1-2|16|TRBV11-2|NA|NA
CASSLDGWARGYGYTF
TGTGCCAGCAGCTTAGATGGATGGGCCCGAGGCTATGGCTACACCTTC
>TRBJ2-6|16|TRBV7-9|NA|NA
CASEPPGVSGANVLTF
TGTGCCAGCGAACCGCCCGGCGTCTCTGGGGCCAACGTCCTGACTTTC
>TRBJ1-5|12|TRBV5-8|NA|TRBD1
CASSSRDRDQHF
TGTGCCAGCAGCTCCCGGGACAGGGACCAGCATTTT
>TRBJ2-5|14|TRBV27|NA|TRBD1
CASRRQGRSETQYF
TGTGCCAGCAGAAGACAGGGACGGTCAGAGACCCAGTACTTC
>TRBJ2-7|12|TRBV5-6|NA|NA
CASMGDSYEQYF
TGTGCCAGCATGGGAGATAGCTACGAGCAGTACTTC
>TRBJ1-5|18|TRBV19|NA|NA
CASRMELGQSNSNQPQHF
TGTGCCAGTAGGATGGAACTAGGACAGAGCAATAGCAATCAGCCCCAGCATTTT
>TRBJ1-4|16|TRBV9|NA|TRBD1
CASSAGGDRTNEKLFF
TGTGCCAGCAGCGCTGGTGGGGACAGAACTAATGAAAAACTGTTTTTT
>TRBJ2-7|14|TRBV29-1|NA|NA
CSVAGRGGMYEQYF
TGCAGCGTTGCGGGCAGGGGTGGCATGTACGAGCAGTACTTC
>TRBJ2-2|15|TRBV6-1|NA|TRBD1
CASSRQGANTGELFF
TGTGCCAGCAGTAGACAGGGGGCTAACACCGGGGAGCTGTTTTTT
>TRBJ2-7|17|TRBV18|NA|TRBD1
CASSPPRVGTGDYEQYF
TGTGCCAGCTCACCACCGCGGGTCGGGACAGGGGACTACGAGCAGTACTTC
>TRBJ2-7|14|TRBV13|once|NA
CASSFGRGSYEQYF
TGTGCCAGCAGCTTCGGCCGAGGCTCCTACGAGCAGTACTTC
>TRBJ1-2|15|TRBV4-3|NA|NA
CASSRGIGTRNGYTF
TGCGCCAGCAGCCGAGGCATAGGGACTAGGAATGGCTACACCTTC
>TRBJ2-7|14|TRBV5-1|NA|TRBD2
CASSLRTSGYEQYF
TGCGCCAGCAGCCTTCGGACTAGCGGTTACGAGCAGTACTTC
>TRBJ1-1|16|TRBV11-3|NA|NA
CASTPVMGGTNTEAFF
TGTGCCAGCACCCCGGTGATGGGGGGGACGAACACTGAAGCTTTCTTT
>TRBJ2-5|14|TRBV6-1|NA|NA
CASSDPALGETQYF
TGTGCCAGCAGTGATCCCGCGCTGGGGGAGACCCAGTACTTC
>TRBJ1-2|14|TRBV29-1|NA|NA
CSALTGTRNYGYTF
TGCAGCGCCCTAACAGGGACGAGGAACTATGGCTACACCTTC
>TRBJ1-2|12|TRBV2|NA|NA
CASGNYRGGYTF
TGTGCCAGCGGTAATTACAGAGGGGGCTACACCTTC
>TRBJ1-1|15|TRBV5-4|NA|TRBD1
CASSPDDRGTAEAFF
TGTGCCAGCAGCCCCGATGACAGGGGGACCGCTGAAGCTTTCTTT
>TRBJ2-4|14|TRBV16|NA|TRBD1
CASERRDRENIQYF
TGTGCCAGCGAACGAAGGGACAGGGAAAACATTCAGTACTTC
>TRBJ2-7|14|TRBV10-3|NA|NA
CAISELARGDEQYF
TGTGCCATCAGTGAGTTGGCCAGGGGGGACGAGCAGTACTTC
>TRBJ2-5|16|TRBV5-1|NA|TRBD1
CASSLAIGTAQETQYF
TGCGCCAGCAGCTTGGCAATTGGGACAGCCCAAGAGACCCAGTACTTC
>TRBJ1-2|16|TRBV6-1|NA|TRBD1
CASSGDRGRVSYGYTF
TGTGCCAGCAGTGGGGACAGGGGGCGCGTAAGCTATGGCTACACCTTC
>TRBJ2-1|14|TRBV7-2|NA|NA
CASSLATVNNEQFF
TGTGCCAGCAGCTTAGCGACGGTCAACAATGAGCAGTTCTTC
>TRBJ1-6|15|TRBV2|NA|NA
CASREQATYNSPLHF
TGTGCCAGCAGAGAACAGGCAACCTATAATTCACCCCTCCACTTT
>TRBJ2-1|14|TRBV9|NA|TRBD1
CASSGPGQLDEQFF
TGTGCCAGCAGCGGGCCGGGACAGCTCGATGAGCAGTTCTTC
>TRBJ1-4|14|TRBV19|NA|TRBD1
CASRETGGGEKLFF
TGTGCCAGTAGAGAGACAGGGGGCGGTGAAAAACTGTTTTTT
>TRBJ2-4|15|TRBV6-5|NA|NA
CASSFGLPRSYIQYF
TGTGCCAGCAGTTTTGGACTCCCTAGATCGTACATTCAGTACTTC
>TRBJ2-3|18|TRBV14|NA|NA
CASSHRGPEGRRRDTQYF
TGTGCCAGCAGCCATCGAGGCCCCGAGGGCAGGAGAAGGGATACGCAGTATTTT
>TRBJ1-1|13|TRBV14|NA|TRBD1
CASSLQGRTEAFF
TGTGCCAGCAGCCTACAGGGGAGAACTGAAGCTTTCTTT
>TRBJ2-2|15|TRBV11-2|NA|TRBD2
CASRLAGRNTGELFF
TGTGCCAGCAGACTAGCGGGGCGGAACACCGGGGAGCTGTTTTTT
>TRBJ2-2|16|TRBV4-1|NA|TRBD2
CASSQAAPRGTGELFF
TGCGCCAGCAGCCAAGCGGCCCCGCGGGGGACCGGGGAGCTGTTTTTT
>TRBJ1-1|15|TRBV7-9|NA|NA
CASSSGHSLNTEAFF
TGTGCCAGCAGCTCGGGGCACAGCTTGAACACTGAAGCTTTCTTT
>TRBJ2-7|14|TRBV21-1|NA|NA
CASSGTGFSYEQYF
TGTGCCAGCTCCGGGACAGGGTTTTCCTACGAGCAGTACTTC
>TRBJ2-1|19|TRBV15|NA|TRBD2
CATSRDLLAGGSSYNEQFF
TGTGCCACCAGCAGAGATCTACTAGCGGGGGGAAGCTCCTACAATGAGCAGTTCTTC
>TRBJ2-5|15|TRBV6-1|NA|NA
CASSEWGAAQETQYF
TGTGCCAGCAGTGAATGGGGAGCAGCACAAGAGACCCAGTACTTC
>TRBJ2-7|15|TRBV7-8|NA|NA
CASSLDHGGSYEQYF
TGTGCCAGCAGCTTAGATCACGGGGGTTCCTACGAGCAGTACTTC
>TRBJ1-5|16|TRBV18|once|TRBD1
CASSFSGQGGLQPQHF
TGTGCCAGCTCGTTCTCCGGACAGGGGGGTCTACAGCCCCAGCATTTT
>TRBJ2-5|12|TRBV5-4|NA|NA
CASSLTGETQYF
TGTGCCAGCAGCTTGACGGGGGAGACCCAGTACTTC
>TRBJ1-5|17|TRBV5-6|few|NA
CASSLSAGATMGQPQHF
TGTGCCAGCAGCTTGTCTGCCGGGGCAACAATGGGCCAGCCCCAGCATTTT
>TRBJ1-2|11|TRBV7-2|NA|NA
CASSLMSGYTF
TGTGCCAGCAGCTTAATGAGCGGCTACACCTTC